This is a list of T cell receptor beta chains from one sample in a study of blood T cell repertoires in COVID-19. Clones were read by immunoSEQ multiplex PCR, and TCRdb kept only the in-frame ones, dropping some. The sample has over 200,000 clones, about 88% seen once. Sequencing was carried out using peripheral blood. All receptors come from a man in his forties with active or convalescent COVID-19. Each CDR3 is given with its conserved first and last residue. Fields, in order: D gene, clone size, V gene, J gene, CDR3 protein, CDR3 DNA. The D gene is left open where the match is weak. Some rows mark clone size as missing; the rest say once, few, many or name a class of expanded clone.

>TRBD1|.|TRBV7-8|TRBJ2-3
CASSFQRTGGATDTQYF
TGTGCCAGCAGCTTCCAACGGACAGGGGGCGCGACAGATACGCAGTATTTT
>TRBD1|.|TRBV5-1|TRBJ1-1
CASRSRQGAYTEAFF
TGCGCCAGCAGATCAAGACAGGGGGCTTATACTGAAGCTTTCTTT
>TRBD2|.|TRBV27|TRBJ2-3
CASQGGTSGFGDTQYF
TGTGCCAGCCAAGGCGGGACTAGCGGGTTTGGAGATACGCAGTATTTT
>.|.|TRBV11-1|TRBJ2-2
CASSPGVTGELFF
TGTGCCAGCAGCCCCGGGGTCACCGGGGAGCTGTTTTTT
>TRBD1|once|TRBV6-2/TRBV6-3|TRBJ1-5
CASSYFGQGINQPQHF
TGTGCCAGCAGTTACTTCGGACAGGGGATAAATCAGCCCCAGCATTTT
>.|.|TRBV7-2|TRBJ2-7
CASREGLAVGEQYF
TGTGCCAGCCGAGAGGGACTTGCGGTGGGGGAGCAGTACTTC
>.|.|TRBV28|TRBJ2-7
CASSSPGTVSSYEQYF
TGTGCCAGCAGCTCACCCGGGACTGTGAGCTCCTACGAGCAGTACTTC
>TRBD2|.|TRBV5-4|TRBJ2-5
CASSLPGTSGRETQYF
TGTGCCAGCAGCTTACCCGGGACTAGCGGGAGGGAGACCCAGTACTTC
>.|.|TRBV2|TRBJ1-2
CASSPKVVGVTNYGYTF
TGTGCCAGCAGTCCTAAGGTGGTCGGGGTTACTAACTATGGCTACACCTTC
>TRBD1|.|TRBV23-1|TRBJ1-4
CATWQGARALGTLLNEKLFF
TGCGCCACTTGGCAGGGGGCTAGGGCGCTTGGAACCTTGCTTAATGAAAAACTGTTTTTT
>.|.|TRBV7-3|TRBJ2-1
CASSLTRGNEQFF
TGTGCCAGCAGCTTAACACGGGGCAATGAGCAGTTCTTC
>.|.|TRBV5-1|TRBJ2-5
CASSQGSGSYETQYF
TGCGCCAGCAGCCAAGGCTCGGGGAGTTACGAGACCCAGTACTTC
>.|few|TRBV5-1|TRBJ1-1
CASSLGEDTEAFF
TGCGCCAGCAGCTTGGGAGAGGACACTGAAGCTTTCTTT
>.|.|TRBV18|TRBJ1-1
CASSPRGAPNTEAFF
TGTGCCAGCTCACCCCGGGGGGCCCCGAACACTGAAGCTTTCTTT
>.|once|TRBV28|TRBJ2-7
CASSPRLLNIYEQYF
TGTGCCAGCAGTCCCCGGTTGCTGAATATCTACGAGCAGTACTTC
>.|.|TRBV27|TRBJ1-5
CASSLGPNQPQHF
TGTGCCAGCAGTTTAGGCCCCAATCAGCCCCAGCATTTT
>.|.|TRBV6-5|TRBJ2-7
CASSYHGRPNEQYF
TGTGCCAGCAGTTACCATGGCAGGCCGAACGAGCAGTACTTC
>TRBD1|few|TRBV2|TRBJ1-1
CASRGTGGDTEAFF
TGTGCCAGCAGAGGGACAGGGGGCGACACTGAAGCTTTCTTT
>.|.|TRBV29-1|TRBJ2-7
CSVKRPLTYEQYF
TGCAGCGTGAAGAGGCCCTTGACCTACGAGCAGTACTTC
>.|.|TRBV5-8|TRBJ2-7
CASSFHGSYEQYF
TGTGCCAGCAGCTTCCATGGGAGCTACGAGCAGTACTTC
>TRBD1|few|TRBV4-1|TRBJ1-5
CASSQMTGGVQPQHF
TGCGCCAGCAGCCAGATGACAGGGGGCGTTCAGCCCCAGCATTTT
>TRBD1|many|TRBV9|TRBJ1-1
CASSPRQGKNTEAFF
TGTGCCAGCAGCCCGAGACAGGGCAAGAACACTGAAGCTTTCTTT
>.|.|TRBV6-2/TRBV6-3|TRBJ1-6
CASSDGRTGHGNSPLHF
TGTGCCAGCAGTGACGGGCGAACAGGGCATGGTAATTCACCCCTCCACTTT
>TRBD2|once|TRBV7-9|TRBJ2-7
CASSRAGSSYEQYF
TGTGCCAGCAGCCGAGCGGGAAGCTCCTACGAGCAGTACTTC
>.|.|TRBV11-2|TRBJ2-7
CASSLGAGDHYEQYF
TGTGCCAGCAGCTTAGGTGCAGGGGATCACTACGAGCAGTACTTC
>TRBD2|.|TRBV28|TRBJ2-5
CASTSWGGGLQETQYF
TGTGCCAGCACCTCGTGGGGCGGGGGGTTACAAGAGACCCAGTACTTC
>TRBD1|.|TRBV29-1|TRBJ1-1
CSDDRGAEAFF
TGCAGCGACGACAGGGGTGCTGAAGCTTTCTTT
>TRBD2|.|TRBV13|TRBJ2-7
CASSWGLAGGTEQYF
TGTGCCAGCAGCTGGGGACTAGCGGGAGGGACCGAGCAGTACTTC
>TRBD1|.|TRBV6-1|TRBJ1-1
CASSEGTGGMNTEAFF
TGTGCCAGCAGTGAAGGGACAGGGGGCATGAACACTGAAGCTTTCTTT
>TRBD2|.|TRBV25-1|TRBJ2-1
CASTLAGDNEQFF
TGTGCCAGCACTCTAGCGGGAGACAATGAGCAGTTCTTC
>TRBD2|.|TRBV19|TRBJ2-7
CASSAGLAGTYEQYF
TGTGCCAGTAGTGCAGGACTAGCGGGCACCTACGAGCAGTACTTC
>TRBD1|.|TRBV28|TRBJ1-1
CASSLRTGSTEAFF
TGTGCCAGCAGTTTAAGGACAGGATCAACTGAAGCTTTCTTT
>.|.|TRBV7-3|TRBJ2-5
CASSLVPGPQETQYF
TGTGCCAGCAGCTTAGTACCCGGTCCCCAAGAGACCCAGTACTTC
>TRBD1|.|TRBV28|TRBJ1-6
CASSVGDRYDNSPLHF
TGTGCCAGCAGCGTGGGGGACAGATACGATAATTCACCCCTCCACTTT
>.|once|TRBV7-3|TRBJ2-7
CASSPTGQTSYEQYF
TGTGCCAGCAGCCCCACAGGGCAAACATCCTACGAGCAGTACTTC
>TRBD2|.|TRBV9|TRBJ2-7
CASSDGTSEQYF
TGTGCCAGCAGCGACGGGACTAGCGAGCAGTACTTC
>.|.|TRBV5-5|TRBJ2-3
CASSLGQGSTDTQYF
TGTGCCAGCAGCTTGGGGCAGGGGAGCACAGATACGCAGTATTTT
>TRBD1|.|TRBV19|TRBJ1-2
CASSIFGGGGYGYTF
TGTGCCAGTAGTATATTCGGAGGGGGCGGCTATGGCTACACCTTC
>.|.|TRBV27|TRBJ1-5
CASSNYGPVPYYSNQPQHF
TGTGCCAGCAGCAATTATGGTCCAGTTCCCTACTATAGCAATCAGCCCCAGCATTTT